Below are 24 T cell receptor beta chains sequenced from a single sample in a study of OX40 agonist ivuxolimab in advanced cancers. TCRdb's table, derived via immunoSEQ multiplex PCR, lists solely in-frame clones and lacks some. The sample has over 20,000 clones; 70% to 80% are singletons. Sequencing used CD4+ or CD8+ T cells sorted from blood, obtained in a trial of the OX40 agonist ivuxolimab. These receptors all stem from an adult with an advanced solid tumor such as melanoma, head and neck, liver or kidney cancer.

The CDR3 region has the DNA TGTGCCAGCAGCGCAGGGACAGGGTTGGATACGCAGTATTTT. Protein: CASSAGTGLDTQYF. J is TRBJ2-3 and V is TRBV7-3, with TRBD1 matching over 9 bases. Germline lookup yields CDR1 SGHTA and CDR2 FQGTGA. The CDR3 consists of 14 residues. Losses at the gene ends were 5 bases for V and 6 bases for J; bases not matched to a gene: 6.

The CDR3 nucleotides are TGTGCCAGCAGTCCTAGCGGGAGTCCCTCCTACAATGAGCAGTTCTTC. Encoded protein: CASSPSGSPSYNEQFF. This chain uses TRBV27 with TRBJ2-1; 10 bases are a match to TRBD2. V was pared by 5 bases and J by 0 bases, with 4 bases of the junction left unmatched. This CDR3 spans 16 amino acids. Germline V gene sequence: CDR1 MNHEY, CDR2 SMNVEV (reference sequence).

The V and J genes are TRBV30 and TRBJ2-7; D is ambiguous. The V gene lost 0 bases and the J gene lost 5 bases, with 14 bases spanning the gap. CDR1 is GTSNPN, CDR2 SVGIG, per germline (reference sequence). There are 14 residues in the CDR3. The CDR3 here is CAWSVGVMGDEQYF. The CDR3 DNA follows: TGTGCCTGGAGTGTTGGCGTAATGGGTGACGAGCAGTACTTC.

The rearrangement links TRBV9 to TRBJ2-5; 7 bases are a match to TRBD2. Germline V lookup: CDR1 SGDLS, CDR2 YYNGEE. This CDR3 is 16 amino acids long. J was trimmed by 1 base and V by 4 bases; bases with no gene match: 10. The CDR3 region is CASSPAGGRAQETQYF. The CDR3, as DNA: TGTGCCAGCAGCCCCGCAGGAGGGAGGGCCCAAGAGACCCAGTACTTC.

This clone was counted a few times. The chain couples TRBV19 to TRBJ1-5, with D possibly TRBD1 on 5 matching bases. The CDR3 contains 14 residues. Germline V gene data show CDR1 as LNHDA and CDR2 as SQIVND (reference sequence). V lost 4 bases and J lost 5, with 12 bases in between. The CDR3 region has the DNA TGTGCCAGTAGTACGGGGGTCCCCCATCAGCCCCAGCATTTT. Amino acids: CASSTGVPHQPQHF.

This sequence joins TRBV5-4 and TRBJ2-6; 7 bases match TRBD1. V was clipped by 4 bases and J by 2 bases; unmatched bases: 12. This CDR3 spans 18 amino acids. Germline assignment: CDR1 SGHNT and CDR2 YYREEE (reference sequence). The CDR3 reads CASSIRQGVPPGANVLTF. The CDR3 DNA reads as TGTGCCAGCAGCATTCGACAGGGAGTACCCCCTGGGGCCAACGTCCTGACTTTC.

The chain combines TRBV9 with TRBJ2-2; D gene ambiguous. V dropped 4 bases and J dropped 5 bases, with 12 bases sitting between them. CDR3 length equals 14 residues. Per the germline V gene, CDR1 is SGDLS and CDR2 is YYNGEE. For the CDR3, the DNA is TGTGCCAGCAGCCCCGGGTTGGGGACCGGGGAGCTGTTTTTT. It encodes CASSPGLGTGELFF.

In DNA, the CDR3 is TGTGCCAGCAGCGTGGAGGGGGCACCCAGCTCCTACGAGCAGTACTTC. This translates into CASSVEGAPSSYEQYF. The V and J genes are TRBV9 and TRBJ2-7; perhaps TRBD1 as D (7 bases). Germline-derived CDR1 and CDR2 are SGDLS and YYNGEE. The CDR3 sequence is 16 residues long. V shed 2 bases and J shed 0 bases, with 15 bases lying between them.

The count of this clone is one. The V and J genes are TRBV30 and TRBJ2-2, with D possibly TRBD1 on 6 matching bases. The CDR3 is 15 residues long. V lost 2 bases to trimming and J lost 6 bases, with 16 bases between them. Germline values: CDR1 GTSNPN, CDR2 SVGIG (reference sequence). The CDR3 bases are TGTGCCTGGAGTAAGGGGGATACGGAATCCGGGGAGCTGTTTTTT. As protein: CAWSKGDTESGELFF. Full variable domain (remainder filled in from reference TRBV30 and TRBJ2-2): SQTIHQWPATLVQPVGSPLSLECTVEGTSNPNLYWYRQAAGRGLQLLFYSVGIGQISSEVPQNLSASRPQDRQFILSSKKLLLSDSGFYLCAWSKGDTESGELFFGEGSRLTVL.

The chain carries TRBV13 and TRBJ2-7; D gene unclear. The CDR3 totals 13 residues. The V gene's germline CDR1 is PRHDT and CDR2 FYEKMQ (reference sequence). V shed 1 base and J shed 7 bases, with 11 bases lying between them. The CDR3 spells CASSLESRSEQYF. The CDR3, as DNA: TGTGCCAGCAGCTTAGAGTCGCGGTCAGAGCAGTACTTC.

This chain connects TRBV13 to TRBJ2-2; a possible D gene is TRBD2 (6 bases). The CDR3 consists of 17 residues. CDR1 PRHDT and CDR2 FYEKMQ come from the germline V gene (reference sequence). V dropped 5 bases and J dropped 0 bases, with 16 bases sitting between them. The CDR3 protein is CASSPFGGDTNTGELFF. The CDR3 DNA sequence: TGTGCCAGCAGCCCCTTCGGCGGGGATACGAACACCGGGGAGCTGTTTTTT.

This clone was recorded only once. The chain joins TRBV5-1 to TRBJ2-2; D gene ambiguous. This CDR3 is 14 amino acids long. V lost 4 bases to trimming and J lost 8 bases, with 15 bases between them. CDR1 and CDR2 from the germline V gene are SGHRS and YFSETQ. This CDR3 is CASSILSGFGELFF. The CDR3 coding sequence is TGCGCCAGCAGCATATTATCGGGTTTTGGGGAGCTGTTTTTT.

This clone has a single count. The rearrangement uses TRBV9 and TRBJ2-5; D is unclear. Germline V CDR1 and CDR2: SGDLS, YYNGEE. The CDR3 sequence is 14 residues long. V gave up 0 bases and J gave up 3 bases, with 9 bases separating them. Written as DNA, the CDR3 is TGTGCCAGCAGCGTAGGTGCAGCTAAAGAGACCCAGTACTTC. This encodes CASSVGAAKETQYF.

The CDR3: CASSLRGAGAADTQYF. DNA for the CDR3: TGTGCCAGCAGCTTGAGAGGAGCGGGAGCTGCAGATACGCAGTATTTT. J is TRBJ2-3 and V is TRBV9; the match to TRBD2 covers 8 bases. CDR1 SGDLS and CDR2 YYNGEE come from the germline V gene. This CDR3 region has 16 residues. With V trimmed by 4 bases and J by 4 bases, 11 bases remained unmatched.

This clone was recorded many times. The rearrangement joins TRBV7-6 to TRBJ2-7; 9 bases are a match to TRBD1. V lost 3 bases to trimming and J lost 3 bases; unmatched junction nucleotides: 6. This CDR3 comprises 15 residues. Germline lookup yields CDR1 SGHVS and CDR2 FNYEAQ. CDR3 bases: TGTGCCAGCAGCTTCGCGGGGGACAGGGTCTACGAGCAGTACTTC. It codes for CASSFAGDRVYEQYF. Using reference TRBV7-6 and TRBJ2-7 for the parts outside the CDR3, the full variable domain is GAGVSQSPRYKVTKRGQDVALRCDPISGHVSLYWYRQALGQGPEFLTYFNYEAQQDKSGLPNDRFSAERPEGSISTLTIQRTEQRDSAMYRCASSFAGDRVYEQYFGPGTRLTVT.

This chain links TRBV19 with TRBJ2-1, with a possible D match to TRBD2 (6 bases). CDR1 and CDR2 (germline): LNHDA, SQIVND (reference sequence). The V end was cut by 4 bases, the J end by 7 bases, with 14 bases between. This CDR3 comprises 14 residues. The CDR3 protein is CASSNSEGWNEQFF. In DNA, the CDR3 is TGTGCCAGTAGTAATTCGGAGGGGTGGAATGAGCAGTTCTTC.

The chain is built from TRBV9 and TRBJ2-3; 9 positions match TRBD2. CDR1 is SGDLS, CDR2 YYNGEE, per germline. Trimming at V came to 2 bases and at J to 5 bases, leaving 6 bases not matched to a gene. CDR3 size: 15 residues. CDR3 region: CASSVSGSVGDTQYF. The CDR3 DNA reads TGTGCCAGCAGCGTTAGCGGGAGCGTGGGAGATACGCAGTATTTT.

The V call is TRBV19, the J call TRBJ1-5; TRBD1 is a possible D gene (5 bases). Per germline, CDR1 LNHDA and CDR2 SQIVND (reference sequence). CDR3 length: 18 residues. V lost 2 bases and J lost 1, with 18 bases in between. Written as DNA, the CDR3 is TGTGCCAGTAGTATAACCAACTGGGGGGTTTACAGCAATCAGCCCCAGCATTTT. Translation: CASSITNWGVYSNQPQHF.

This chain joins TRBV10-3 and TRBJ1-2, with D unclear. This CDR3 contains 16 residues. The V and J ends lost 3 bases and 3 bases respectively, with 17 bases between them. The V gene's germline CDR1 is ENHRY and CDR2 SYGVKD. The CDR3 is CAISEPGEYEDYGYTF. As DNA, the CDR3 is TGTGCCATCAGTGAACCTGGGGAGTATGAGGACTATGGCTACACCTTC.

This clone has just a few counts. V usage is TRBV7-3 and J usage is TRBJ1-1; D is unclear. Deletions cut 2 bases from V and 4 bases from J, with 8 bases between. Germline V lookup: CDR1 SGHTA, CDR2 FQGTGA. The CDR3 loop spans 13 amino acids. CDR3 sequence (DNA): TGTGCCAGCAGCTTAGGCGGACGCACTGAAGCTTTCTTT. Its translation: CASSLGGRTEAFF.

This clone is judged medium-sized. This chain uses TRBV6-1 with TRBJ2-5; perhaps TRBD2 as D (5 bases). The ends were cut back, 6 bases at V and 9 bases at J, with 14 bases in the middle. This CDR3 spans 12 amino acids. Germline V lookup: CDR1 MNHNS, CDR2 SASEGT. CDR3 protein: CASRETNSAQYF. The CDR3 DNA reads TGTGCCAGCAGGGAGACTAATTCGGCCCAGTACTTC.

The chain employs TRBV30 and TRBJ1-2, with 10 bases identical to TRBD1. The germline gives CDR1 GTSNPN, CDR2 SVGIG (reference sequence). The CDR3 is 13 amino acids. J was trimmed by 8 bases and V by 3 bases; bases with no gene match: 6. CDR3 residues: CAWSRQGARGYTF. The DNA of the CDR3 is TGTGCCTGGAGCAGACAGGGGGCGCGAGGCTACACCTTC.

This chain connects TRBV2 to TRBJ1-5; maybe TRBD1 (6 bases). The CDR3 is made up of 15 amino acids. Germline V gene sequence: CDR1 SNHLY, CDR2 FYNNEI. V shed 2 bases and J shed 3 bases, with 11 bases lying between them. CDR3 sequence (DNA): TGTGCCAGCAGTGAAAAGACAGGTACCAATCAGCCCCAGCATTTT. It yields the protein CASSEKTGTNQPQHF.

This chain joins TRBV28 and TRBJ2-7, with 9 bases lining up with TRBD1. From germline, CDR1 is MDHEN and CDR2 SYDVKM. The CDR3 runs to 15 residues. After removal of 6 bases from V and 4 bases from J, the junction contained 10 bases not matched to a gene. In DNA, the CDR3 is TGTGCCAGCAGCAAGTCGGGGACAGGGAGGTACGAGCAGTACTTC. Translation: CASSKSGTGRYEQYF.